This T cell receptor (beta chain) was observed in a study of CD4 T cells in relation to SARS-CoV-2 and coronaviruses. Overall study results and limits: Samples before the pandemic and after infection were not matched within any donor.

CD4+ T cells from unexposed donors were obtained before the COVID-19 pandemic (2011-2018). The cells were cultured for about 10 days before CD4+ T cells were isolated. As regards this clone: Its specificity is unknown.

TCRdb's table, derived via immunoSEQ multiplex PCR, lists solely in-frame clones and lacks some. This table has under 20,000 clones, over 70% appearing once. Sequenced: CD4+ T cells from PBMCs, cultured in vitro. This sequence originates from a human donor in good health.

The DNA of the CDR3 is TGTGCCAGCAGCTTAGGCTGGGACCTCTATGGCTACACCTTC. Translating gives CASSLGWDLYGYTF. The chain uses TRBV7-2 and TRBJ1-2; perhaps TRBD1 as D (5 bases). The CDR3 extends over 14 amino acids. The germline V and J ends were trimmed by 1 base and 4 bases, with 10 bases remaining between them. Germline V gives CDR1 SGHTA, CDR2 FQGNSA.